Shown below are 21 T cell receptor beta chains from a single sample sequenced in a study of blood T cell repertoires in COVID-19. The table came from immunoSEQ multiplex PCR; TCRdb's copy has only in-frame clones and leaves some out. The repertoire holds roughly 300,000 clones, 90% to 95% seen once, with 2.2% in the top ten. Specimen: peripheral blood. The receptors derive from a woman in her 30s with COVID-19, enrolled during active disease.

J is TRBJ2-7 and V is TRBV6-1, with 10 bases lining up with TRBD2. J lost 6 bases, V lost 2 bases, and 7 bases had no gene match. Germline lookup yields CDR1 MNHNS and CDR2 SASEGT. This CDR3 has 15 residues. The CDR3 DNA reads as TGTGCCAGCAGTGAAATAGCGGGAGGAGGGTCCGAGCAGTACTTC. This translates into CASSEIAGGGSEQYF.

V gene TRBV21-1 combines with J gene TRBJ2-7; TRBD1, the D gene given by the table, was not confirmed from the DNA. TRBV21-1 is assigned pseudogene status. The CDR3 covers 14 residues. Here the CDR3 DNA reads TGTGCCAGCAGCAAATACAGGCTCGACTACGAGCAGTACTTC. Protein: CASSKYRLDYEQYF.

V and J are TRBV19 and TRBJ2-7; TRBD1 is a possible D gene (5 bases). The CDR3 spans 14 residues. Trimming removed 3 bases at V and 2 bases at J, with 11 bases between. CDR1 and CDR2 (germline): LNHDA, SQIVND (reference sequence). The chain's CDR3 is CASSIRAGTYEQYF. For the CDR3, the DNA is TGTGCCAGTAGTATCAGGGCCGGCACCTACGAGCAGTACTTC.

This sequence joins TRBV27 and TRBJ1-5; 7 positions match TRBD1. CDR1 and CDR2 (germline): MNHEY, SMNVEV (reference sequence). Trimming took 4 bases from V and 0 from J; bases not matched to a gene: 15. The CDR3 loop spans 19 amino acids. The CDR3 loop is CASSWGRGQSYYSNQPQHF. CDR3 in DNA: TGTGCCAGCAGTTGGGGTCGGGGACAGTCCTATTATAGCAATCAGCCCCAGCATTTT.

The CDR3 DNA reads as TGTGCCAGCAGTTCACAGGGGGCCGATGGCTACACCTTC. Residues: CASSSQGADGYTF. The genes are TRBV6-6 and TRBJ1-2, with 9 bases matching TRBD1. Trimming took 4 bases from V and 6 from J; bases not matched to a gene: 3. CDR3 length equals 13 residues. CDR1 is MNHNY and CDR2 is SVGAGI in the germline V gene (reference sequence).

A single count supports this clone. V usage is TRBV5-6 and J usage is TRBJ1-5, with D possibly matching TRBD1 (5 bases). Germline V CDR1 and CDR2: SGHDT, YYEEEE. V was cut by 2 bases and J by 5 bases, with 14 bases left in between. This CDR3 has 15 amino acids. The CDR3 region is CASSFAGTGDQPQHF. DNA of the CDR3: TGTGCCAGCAGCTTTGCCGGGACGGGGGATCAGCCCCAGCATTTT.

This clone was counted a few times. J is TRBJ2-5 and V is TRBV9, with D unresolved. Trimming stripped 2 bases from V and 5 bases from J, with 10 bases between. This CDR3 has 13 amino acids. CDR1 and CDR2 from the germline V gene are SGDLS and YYNGEE. CDR3 bases: TGTGCCAGCAGCGTTCCTGGCAGGGAGACCCAGTACTTC. Translation: CASSVPGRETQYF.

The chain couples TRBV29-1 to TRBJ1-2, with a weak D call TRBD1 (5 bases). Trimming cost V 3 bases and J 4 bases, with 15 bases left between them. The CDR3 is 14 amino acids. Germline values: CDR1 SQVTM, CDR2 ANQGSEA. The CDR3, as DNA: TGCAGCGTTGAGGGGGGAGACAGAACCTATGGCTACACCTTC. It translates to CSVEGGDRTYGYTF.

This chain uses TRBV6-5 with TRBJ2-1; 8 bases align to TRBD2. The CDR3 loop spans 14 amino acids. In germline, CDR1 is MNHEY, CDR2 SVGAGI. With V trimmed by 8 bases and J by 3 bases, 6 bases remained unmatched. The CDR3 DNA is TGTGCCAGCGGAACTAGCGGAAACTACAATGAGCAGTTCTTC. It specifies CASGTSGNYNEQFF.

V and J are TRBV5-1 and TRBJ1-4; 12 bases agree with TRBD1. CDR3 size: 14 residues. Unmatched junction bases numbered 7, after V lost 8 bases and J lost 8 bases. Germline assignment: CDR1 SGHRS and CDR2 YFSETQ. CDR3 loop: CASGDRGRGEKLFF. For the CDR3, the DNA is TGCGCCAGTGGGGACAGGGGGCGAGGGGAAAAACTGTTTTTT.

V usage is TRBV7-6 and J usage is TRBJ2-5, with 11 bases aligning to TRBD2. CDR1 is SGHVS and CDR2 is FNYEAQ in the germline V gene. After removal of 5 bases from V and 3 bases from J, the junction contained 8 bases not matched to a gene. CDR3 length equals 16 residues. The DNA for the CDR3 is TGTGCCAGCAGCAGTTCGGGACTAGCGGTTGAAGAGACCCAGTACTTC. This sequence encodes CASSSSGLAVEETQYF.

This chain uses TRBV30 with TRBJ1-5, with unresolved D. Germline lookup yields CDR1 GTSNPN and CDR2 SVGIG (reference sequence). V shed 3 bases and J shed 0 bases, with 18 bases lying between them. The CDR3 sequence is 17 residues long. The CDR3 bases are TGTGCCTGGAGCGCCGGTAGGCAACAGTATAGCAATCAGCCCCAGCATTTT. This gives the protein CAWSAGRQQYSNQPQHF.

V and J are TRBV7-3 and TRBJ2-1, with 11 bases matching TRBD2. Trimming removed 3 bases from V and 8 bases from J; junction bases left unmatched: 9. The CDR3 contains 16 residues. The V gene's germline CDR1 is SGHTA and CDR2 FQGTGA. In nucleotides, the CDR3 is TGTGCCAGCAGCTTCTTAGCGGGAGGGAAAGGTGATGAGCAGTTCTTC. Protein sequence: CASSFLAGGKGDEQFF.

The chain uses TRBV6-6 and TRBJ1-2, with D tentatively TRBD1 (5 bases). This CDR3 has 14 residues. Trimming pared 6 bases from V and 2 bases from J, leaving 13 bases between. Per the germline V gene, CDR1 is MNHNY and CDR2 is SVGAGI (reference sequence). CDR3 nucleotide sequence: TGTGCCAGCAGCCACGACAGTGCCAACTATGGCTACACCTTC. It specifies CASSHDSANYGYTF.

The J gene is TRBJ2-2, the V gene TRBV28; 8 nucleotides line up with TRBD2. Germline values: CDR1 MDHEN, CDR2 SYDVKM. This CDR3 has 15 amino acids. J lost 3 bases, V lost 4 bases, and 4 bases had no gene match. CDR3 sequence: CASSSAGEDTGELFF. In DNA form, the CDR3 reads TGTGCCAGCAGTTCAGCGGGAGAGGACACCGGGGAGCTGTTTTTT.

V is TRBV15 and J is TRBJ2-2; D perhaps matches TRBD2 (7 bases). This CDR3 region has 16 residues. Trimming removed 0 bases from V and 5 bases from J, with 13 bases in between. The germline CDR1 and CDR2 sequences are LNHNV and YYDKDF (reference sequence). The CDR3 nucleotides are TGTGCCACCAGCAGAGATCCAGGGGAGGGAACCGGGGAGCTGTTTTTT. Protein product: CATSRDPGEGTGELFF.

The chain joins TRBV7-8 to TRBJ2-7, with 8 nucleotides matching TRBD2. V shed 1 base and J 6 bases; nucleotides not matched to a gene: 11. The CDR3 totals 16 residues. Germline CDR1 is SGHVS and CDR2 is FQNEAQ. CDR3 in amino acids: CASSLEGGLGFGEQYF. CDR3 nucleotides: TGTGCCAGCAGCTTAGAAGGGGGACTAGGTTTCGGCGAGCAGTACTTC.

This clone was observed once. The chain carries TRBV7-9 and TRBJ1-2, with 8 positions matching TRBD1. V was pared by 2 bases and J by 6 bases, with 5 bases of the junction left unmatched. The CDR3 covers 14 residues. Per the germline V gene, CDR1 is SEHNR and CDR2 is FQNEAQ (reference sequence). As DNA, the CDR3 is TGTGCCAGCAGCTTACTCAACAGGGGGGATGGCTACACCTTC. It is translated as CASSLLNRGDGYTF.

The chain carries TRBV5-1 and TRBJ2-5; 9 nucleotides line up with TRBD1. Germline CDR1 SGHRS, CDR2 YFSETQ. CDR3 length: 14 amino acids. J gave up 5 bases and V 1 base, and 3 bases lay outside the gene matches. CDR3 in amino acids: CASSLTGGKETQYF. Written as DNA, the CDR3 is TGCGCCAGCAGCTTGACAGGGGGCAAGGAGACCCAGTACTTC.

The J gene is TRBJ1-2, the V gene TRBV30; unclear D gene. Germline V gives CDR1 GTSNPN, CDR2 SVGIG (reference sequence). Trimming took 3 bases from V and 8 from J, leaving 13 bases between them. The CDR3 has 12 residues. The CDR3 spells CAWRRHPVGYTF. The CDR3, as DNA: TGTGCCTGGAGACGACACCCTGTGGGCTACACCTTC. Based on the CDR3 plus reference TRBV30 and TRBJ1-2, the full variable domain is SQTIHQWPATLVQPVGSPLSLECTVEGTSNPNLYWYRQAAGRGLQLLFYSVGIGQISSEVPQNLSASRPQDRQFILSSKKLLLSDSGFYLCAWRRHPVGYTFGSGTRLTVV.

V is TRBV10-3 and J is TRBJ2-5; D call uncertain. The V gene's germline CDR1 is ENHRY and CDR2 SYGVKD. The CDR3 spans 12 residues. The V end was cut by 8 bases, the J end by 2 bases, with 9 bases between. CDR3 residues: CAISQAQETQYF. CDR3 in DNA: TGTGCCATCTCGCAGGCTCAAGAGACCCAGTACTTC.